These 23 T cell receptor beta chains share one sample of origin, sequenced in a study of T cells in Graves' hyperthyroidism and ophthalmopathy. Amplification of TCR beta CDR3 regions used RNA as the template. Primed by the HTBI set, a first-round RT-PCR was run on the TCR CDR3. TCRdb ran MiXCR on the multiplex PCR reads and lists one entry per CDR3 protein. The sample yields 550,000 to 650,000 distinct CDR3 sequences, roughly 15% seen once. The sequenced sample consisted of blood. The receptors here all came from a woman between 35 and 50 years old with Graves' hyperthyroidism.

Ten or more counts support this clonotype. This chain uses TRBV3-1 with TRBJ1-1; D is perhaps TRBD1 (5 bases). The V gene's germline CDR1 is LGHDT and CDR2 YNNKEL (reference sequence). Trimming shortened V by 4 bases and J by 1 base, and 7 bases separated the two germline ends. The CDR3 consists of 13 residues. CDR3 nucleotides: TGTGCCAGCAGCCGGGGGGAGAACACTGAAGCTTTCTTT. Translated, it gives CASSRGENTEAFF.

This clonotype came up many times. The chain uses TRBV5-1 and TRBJ2-5, with TRBD1 as a possible D gene (6 bases). The CDR3 consists of 14 residues. V was trimmed by 2 bases and J by 1 base, leaving 9 bases between them. Germline assignment: CDR1 SGHRS and CDR2 YFSETQ. CDR3 coding DNA: TGCGCCAGCAGCTTCGGACAGAGCCAAGAGACCCAGTACTTC. It codes for CASSFGQSQETQYF.

In this sample, this clonotype turned up many times. The chain links TRBV27 to TRBJ2-1; 7 positions match TRBD2. The CDR3 totals 15 residues. In germline, CDR1 is MNHEY, CDR2 SMNVEV (reference sequence). Trimming at V came to 8 bases and at J to 2 bases, leaving 9 bases not matched to a gene. The CDR3 is CASRGAGLAYNEQFF. The CDR3, as DNA: TGTGCCAGCCGAGGAGCGGGGCTCGCCTACAATGAGCAGTTCTTC.

For this clonotype: Lacking the conserved final phenylalanine or tryptophan, this CDR3 likely reflects a read error. The chain links TRBV18 to TRBJ1-2, with D perhaps matching TRBD1 (6 bases). This CDR3 spans 15 amino acids. Between the trimmed V and J ends, which lost 0 bases and 2 bases, there was a span of 10 bases. From germline, CDR1 is KGHSH and CDR2 LQKENI. CDR3 DNA sequence: TGTGCCAGCTCACCACCGAATCAGGGGAACTATGGCTACACCTTG. Its translation: CASSPPNQGNYGYTL.

This clonotype was detected many times. The chain carries TRBV12-3 or TRBV12-4 and TRBJ2-1, with 7 bases fitting TRBD2. V shed 7 bases, J shed 3 bases, and the junction held 9 bases outside the gene matches. The CDR3 is made up of 15 amino acids. In DNA form, the CDR3 reads TGTGCCAGCAAATTGGCGGGAGCACACTACAATGAGCAGTTCTTC. This codes for CASKLAGAHYNEQFF.

This clonotype appeared many times. The chain carries TRBV18 and TRBJ2-6; D tentatively fits TRBD1 or TRBD2 (5 bases each). Germline V gives CDR1 KGHSH, CDR2 LQKENI. This CDR3 is 18 amino acids long. Trimming cost V 3 bases and J 0 bases, with 15 bases left between them. In DNA form, the CDR3 reads TGTGCCAGCTCACCTAGCCGGGACGTCCGCTCTGGGGCCAACGTCCTGACTTTC. Protein: CASSPSRDVRSGANVLTF. The full variable domain, completed using reference TRBV18 and TRBJ2-6, is NAGVMQNPRHLVRRRGQEARLRCSPMKGHSHVYWYRQLPEEGLKFMVYLQKENIIDESGMPKERFSAEFPKEGPSILRIQQVVRGDSAAYFCASSPSRDVRSGANVLTFGAGSRLTVL.

Ten or more counts support this clonotype. V gene TRBV28 combines with J gene TRBJ2-1; D call uncertain. This CDR3 spans 13 amino acids. Looked up from germline, CDR1 is MDHEN and CDR2 is SYDVKM. V was pared by 7 bases and J by 7 bases, with 14 bases between. For the CDR3, the DNA is TGTGCCAGCACAGGTTTAAGGTCGAATGAGCAGTTCTTC. Amino acids: CASTGLRSNEQFF. The full variable domain, its missing parts supplied by reference TRBV28 and TRBJ2-1, is DVKVTQSSRYLVKRTGEKVFLECVQDMDHENMFWYRQDPGLGLRLIYFSYDVKMKEKGDIPEGYSVSREKKERFSLILESASTNQTSMYLCASTGLRSNEQFFGPGTRLTVL.

At least ten counts were recorded for this clonotype. The rearrangement joins TRBV27 to TRBJ2-4; D not certain. CDR1 and CDR2 from the germline V gene are MNHEY and SMNVEV (reference sequence). The CDR3 runs to 13 residues. Trimming pared 9 bases from V and 0 bases from J, leaving 9 bases between. This chain's CDR3 is CASRSLAKNIQYF. CDR3 nucleotides: TGTGCCAGTAGGAGTCTAGCCAAAAACATTCAGTACTTC.

The chain is built from TRBV3-1 and TRBJ2-2, with a tentative D call TRBD2 (6 bases). The V and J ends lost 0 bases and 3 bases respectively, with 17 bases between them. CDR3 length equals 18 residues. CDR1 and CDR2 from the germline V gene are LGHDT and YNNKEL (reference sequence). The CDR3 loop is CASSQEFSVVADTGELFF. CDR3 in DNA: TGTGCCAGCAGCCAAGAATTTTCGGTTGTAGCGGACACCGGGGAGCTGTTTTTT.

This clonotype appeared many times. The gene calls are TRBV6-1 and TRBJ2-7; a possible D gene is TRBD1 (6 bases). Looked up from germline, CDR1 is MNHNS and CDR2 is SASEGT. CDR3 size: 14 residues. With 4 bases removed from V and 0 bases from J, the gap between germline ends came to 10 bases. The CDR3 DNA reads as TGTGCCAGCAGTGGACAGGTTGGCTCCTACGAGCAGTACTTC. Translation: CASSGQVGSYEQYF.

Many counts were recorded for this clonotype. V and J are TRBV2 and TRBJ1-2, with unresolved D. Trimming removed 5 bases from V and 9 bases from J, with 4 bases in between. Germline assignment: CDR1 SNHLY and CDR2 FYNNEI. This CDR3 has 9 amino acids. CDR3: CASSPSYTF. The CDR3, as DNA: TGTGCCAGCAGTCCCAGCTACACCTTC.

This chain joins TRBV6-1 and TRBJ1-1; TRBD1 might be the D (6 bases). Between the trimmed V and J ends, which lost 5 bases and 4 bases, there was a span of 17 bases. The CDR3 loop spans 15 amino acids. CDR1 and CDR2 (germline): MNHNS, SASEGT. The CDR3 coding sequence is TGTGCCAGCAGTAACTACAGGGAGGGAGGCACTGAAGCTTTCTTT. Protein product: CASSNYREGGTEAFF.

At least ten counts were recorded for this clonotype. The chain joins TRBV3-1 to TRBJ2-1; 8 positions agree with TRBD2. CDR1 is LGHDT and CDR2 is YNNKEL in the germline V gene (reference sequence). V lost 1 base and J lost 7; bases outside the gene matches: 3. CDR3 length: 14 amino acids. The CDR3 sequence is CASSQVSGSNEQFF. In DNA form, the CDR3 reads TGTGCCAGCAGCCAAGTAAGCGGGAGTAATGAGCAGTTCTTC.

This chain joins TRBV7-9 and TRBJ2-1, with D perhaps TRBD2 (6 bases). The ends were cut back, 7 bases at V and 7 bases at J, with 17 bases in the middle. Germline V gene data show CDR1 as SEHNR and CDR2 as FQNEAQ (reference sequence). The CDR3 is 14 residues long. The CDR3 nucleotides read TGTGCCAGCACCATACGACTAGGAGATAATGAGCAGTTCTTC. Residues: CASTIRLGDNEQFF.

The J gene is TRBJ2-7, the V gene TRBV2; a weak D match, TRBD2 (5 bases). Per the germline V gene, CDR1 is SNHLY and CDR2 is FYNNEI. The V end lost 5 bases, the J end lost 9 bases, and 11 bases lay between the germline ends. The CDR3 is made up of 11 amino acids. This CDR3 reads CASSWAEAQYF. CDR3 DNA: TGTGCCAGCAGTTGGGCGGAGGCGCAGTACTTC.

The chain uses TRBV7-9 and TRBJ2-2; D is perhaps TRBD2 (6 bases). CDR1 is SEHNR, CDR2 FQNEAQ, per germline (reference sequence). This CDR3 has 15 amino acids. The chain's CDR3 is CSQVGGVRNTGELFF. As DNA, the CDR3 is TGTTCCCAGGTCGGGGGAGTCAGGAACACCGGGGAGCTGTTTTTT.

V and J are TRBV7-2 and TRBJ2-2; 9 bases are shared with TRBD2. Unmatched junction bases numbered 7, after V lost 1 base and J lost 4 bases. The germline V gene has CDR1 SGHTA and CDR2 FQGNSA. The CDR3 has 17 residues. In nucleotides, the CDR3 is TGTGCCAGCAGCTTAGGGCTAGCGGGATTTAGCACCGGGGAGCTGTTTTTT. Translated: CASSLGLAGFSTGELFF.

This clonotype was counted a few times. The J gene is TRBJ2-2, the V gene TRBV18; D possibly uses TRBD1 or TRBD2 (6 bases each). Trimming left V 2 bases short and J 7 bases short, with 11 bases between. This CDR3 has 14 residues. Germline CDR1 and CDR2: KGHSH and LQKENI. The CDR3 region has the DNA TGTGCCAGCTCACCAAACAGGGAGGACGGGGAGCTGTTTTTT. Its translation: CASSPNREDGELFF.

This clonotype came up a few times. This may be a read error, as it is one base from a much larger clone. The V call is TRBV11-2, the J call TRBJ2-5; D call uncertain. CDR1 and CDR2 (germline): SGHAT, FQNNGV. The CDR3 is 14 residues long. CDR3 in amino acids: CASSSKTAQVTQYF. The CDR3 DNA is TGTGCCAGCAGCTCCAAGACGGCACAAGTGACCCAGTACTTC.

This clonotype was seen at least ten times. The CDR3 DNA reads as TGTGCCTGGAATGAGTTTTCCTACGAGCAGTACTTC. Encoded protein: CAWNEFSYEQYF. The chain recombines TRBV30 with TRBJ2-7; D is undetermined. With 4 bases removed from V and 1 base from J, the gap between germline ends came to 8 bases. CDR3 length equals 12 residues. The germline V gene encodes CDR1 GTSNPN and CDR2 SVGIG (reference sequence).

The chain couples TRBV14 to TRBJ1-4; D is possibly TRBD1 (6 bases). The ends were cut back, 4 bases at V and 7 bases at J, with 16 bases in the middle. The germline V gene encodes CDR1 SGHDN and CDR2 FVKESK. This CDR3 region has 15 residues. The CDR3 DNA reads TGTGCCAGCAGCCCGGGGGGCAGTTTCGGTGAAAAACTGTTTTTT. Residues: CASSPGGSFGEKLFF.

The sample holds many counts of this clonotype. The rearrangement uses TRBV6-1 and TRBJ2-1; D ambiguous. V lost 3 bases and J lost 5, with 11 bases in between. CDR1 is MNHNS, CDR2 SASEGT, per germline. The CDR3 consists of 14 residues. The CDR3, as DNA: TGTGCCAGCAGTGATGATAGGGCCCACAATGAGCAGTTCTTC. Translation: CASSDDRAHNEQFF.

This clonotype was seen more than once but under ten times. The chain links TRBV20-1 to TRBJ1-1; the D is unclear. Germline CDR1 reads DFQATT; CDR2 reads SNEGSKA (reference sequence). Deletions cut 5 bases from V and 5 bases from J, with 15 bases between. The CDR3 is 13 residues long. CDR3 region: CSAGRGKGTEAFF. The CDR3 DNA sequence: TGCAGTGCTGGCCGGGGAAAAGGTACTGAAGCTTTCTTT.